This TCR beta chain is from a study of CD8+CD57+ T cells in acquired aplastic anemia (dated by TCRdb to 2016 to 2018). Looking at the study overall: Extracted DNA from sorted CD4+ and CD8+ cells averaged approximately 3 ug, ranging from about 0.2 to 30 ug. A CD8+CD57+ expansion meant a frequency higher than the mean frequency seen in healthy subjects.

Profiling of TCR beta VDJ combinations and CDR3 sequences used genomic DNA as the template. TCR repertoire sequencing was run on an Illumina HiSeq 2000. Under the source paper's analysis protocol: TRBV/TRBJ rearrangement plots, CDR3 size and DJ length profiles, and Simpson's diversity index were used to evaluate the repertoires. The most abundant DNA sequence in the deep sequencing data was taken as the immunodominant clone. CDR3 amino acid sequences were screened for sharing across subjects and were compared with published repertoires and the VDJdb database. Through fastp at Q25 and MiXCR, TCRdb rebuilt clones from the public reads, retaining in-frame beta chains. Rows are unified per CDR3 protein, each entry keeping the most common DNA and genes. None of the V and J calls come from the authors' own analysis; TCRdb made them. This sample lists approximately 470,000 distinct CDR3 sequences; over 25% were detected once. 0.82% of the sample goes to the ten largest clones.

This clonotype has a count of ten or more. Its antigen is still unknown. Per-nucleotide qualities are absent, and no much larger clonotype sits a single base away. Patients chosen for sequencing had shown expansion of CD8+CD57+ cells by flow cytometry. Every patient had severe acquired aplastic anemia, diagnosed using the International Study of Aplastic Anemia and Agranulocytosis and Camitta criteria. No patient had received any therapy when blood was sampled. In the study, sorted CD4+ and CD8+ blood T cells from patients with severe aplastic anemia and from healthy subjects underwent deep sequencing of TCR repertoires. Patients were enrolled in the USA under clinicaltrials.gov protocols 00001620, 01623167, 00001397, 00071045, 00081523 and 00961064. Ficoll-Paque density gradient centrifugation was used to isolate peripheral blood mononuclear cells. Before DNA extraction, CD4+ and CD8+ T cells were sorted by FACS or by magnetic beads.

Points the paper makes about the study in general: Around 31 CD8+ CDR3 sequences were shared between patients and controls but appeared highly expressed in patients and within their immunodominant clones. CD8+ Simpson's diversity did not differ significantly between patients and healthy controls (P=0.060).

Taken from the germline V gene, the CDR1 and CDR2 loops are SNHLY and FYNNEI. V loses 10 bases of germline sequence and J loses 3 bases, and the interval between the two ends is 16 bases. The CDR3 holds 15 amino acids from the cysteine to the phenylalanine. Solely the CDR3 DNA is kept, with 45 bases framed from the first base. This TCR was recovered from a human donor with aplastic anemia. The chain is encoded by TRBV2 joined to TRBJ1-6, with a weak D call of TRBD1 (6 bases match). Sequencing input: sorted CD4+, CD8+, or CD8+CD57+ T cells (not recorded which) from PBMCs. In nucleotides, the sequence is TGTGCCACCCGACTACACAGGGACTATAATTCACCCCTCCACTTT. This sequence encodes CATRLHRDYNSPLHF.